This TCR beta chain was obtained from a study of shared clonotypes between healthy human individuals. Sequencing used immunoSEQ multiplex PCR; TCRdb keeps in-frame clones, though not all of them. The data show roughly 1,100,000 clones, with around 76% seen just once and 1.4% to 1.5% held by the top ten. The CDR3 loop spans 15 amino acids. Germline V gene lookup returns CDR1 SGHRS and CDR2 YFSETQ. V shed 0 bases and J shed 0 bases, with 9 bases lying between them. Broader study findings: Relative to clonotypes present in all four donors, those not shared had lower generation probabilities.

The donor cohort consisted entirely of Caucasian adults residing in Nashville, Tennessee. With regard to this clone: Its antigen remains unknown.

The chain carries TRBV5-1 and TRBJ1-2, with D possibly TRBD1 on 6 matching bases. The receptor's source is a young man in good health. Sequencing was done on a sample of memory CD4+ T cells sorted from blood. This sample's subset: CD45RA-negative fraction. The CDR3 protein is CASSLGTVSNYGYTF. In nucleotides, the CDR3 is TGCGCCAGCAGCTTGGGGACAGTTTCTAACTATGGCTACACCTTC.